The source of this T cell receptor beta chain is a study of blood T cell repertoires in COVID-19. Study-level background: PBMCs, B-cell-depleted T cells, or T cells provided the cDNA or gDNA that made up the material.

TCRdb keeps only in-frame clones here, not all; method: immunoSEQ multiplex PCR. This table holds under 250,000 clones, 82% found once. Germline V gives CDR1 SQVTM, CDR2 ANQGSEA. CDR3 length equals 12 residues. V lost 4 bases to trimming and J lost 9 bases; unmatched junction nucleotides: 6. Enrolled through a virtual design, the participants were between roughly 18 and 90 years of age and came from fewer than 30 US areas. Either two negative PCRs, clearance, or symptom resolution qualified Cohort 3 donors as recovered. The genes are TRBV29-1 and TRBJ2-1; 7 bases line up with TRBD2. This TCR was sampled from a woman aged 55-75 years who had recovered from COVID-19. The material sequenced was PBMCs or T cells enriched from blood (not recorded which). The CDR3 spells CSVGLARGEQFF. CDR3 nucleotides: TGCAGCGTTGGACTAGCCCGCGGTGAGCAGTTCTTC.